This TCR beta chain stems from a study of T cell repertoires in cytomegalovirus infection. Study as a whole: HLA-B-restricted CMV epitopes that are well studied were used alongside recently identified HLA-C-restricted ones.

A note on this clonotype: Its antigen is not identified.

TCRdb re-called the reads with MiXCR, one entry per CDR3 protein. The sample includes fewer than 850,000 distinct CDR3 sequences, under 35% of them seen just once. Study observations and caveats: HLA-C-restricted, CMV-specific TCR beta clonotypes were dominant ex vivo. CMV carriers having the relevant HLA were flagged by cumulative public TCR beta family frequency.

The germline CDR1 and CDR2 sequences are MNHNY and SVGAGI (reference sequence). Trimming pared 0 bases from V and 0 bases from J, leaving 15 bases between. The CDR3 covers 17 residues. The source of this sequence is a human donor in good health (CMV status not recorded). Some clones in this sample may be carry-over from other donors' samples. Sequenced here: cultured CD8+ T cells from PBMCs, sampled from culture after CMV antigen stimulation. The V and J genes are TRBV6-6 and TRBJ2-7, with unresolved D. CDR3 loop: CASSYSPDKQPSYEQYF. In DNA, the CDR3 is TGTGCCAGCAGTTACTCCCCAGACAAGCAACCCTCCTACGAGCAGTACTTC.